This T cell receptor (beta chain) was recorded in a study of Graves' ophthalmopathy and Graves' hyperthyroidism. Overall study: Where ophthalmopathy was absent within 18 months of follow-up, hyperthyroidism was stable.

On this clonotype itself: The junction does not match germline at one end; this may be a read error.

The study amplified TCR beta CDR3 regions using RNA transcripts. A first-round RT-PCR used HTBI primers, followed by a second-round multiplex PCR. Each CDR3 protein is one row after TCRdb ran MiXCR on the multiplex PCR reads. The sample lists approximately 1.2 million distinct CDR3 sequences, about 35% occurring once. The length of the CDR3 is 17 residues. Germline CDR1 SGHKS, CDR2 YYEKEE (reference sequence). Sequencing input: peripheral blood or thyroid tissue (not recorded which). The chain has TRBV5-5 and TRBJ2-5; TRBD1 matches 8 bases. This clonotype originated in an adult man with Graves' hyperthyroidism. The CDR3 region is CASSQSARYRGQETQYF. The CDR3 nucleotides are TGCGCCAGCAGCCAGTCGGCTCGGTACAGGGGGCAAGAGACCCAGTACTTC.